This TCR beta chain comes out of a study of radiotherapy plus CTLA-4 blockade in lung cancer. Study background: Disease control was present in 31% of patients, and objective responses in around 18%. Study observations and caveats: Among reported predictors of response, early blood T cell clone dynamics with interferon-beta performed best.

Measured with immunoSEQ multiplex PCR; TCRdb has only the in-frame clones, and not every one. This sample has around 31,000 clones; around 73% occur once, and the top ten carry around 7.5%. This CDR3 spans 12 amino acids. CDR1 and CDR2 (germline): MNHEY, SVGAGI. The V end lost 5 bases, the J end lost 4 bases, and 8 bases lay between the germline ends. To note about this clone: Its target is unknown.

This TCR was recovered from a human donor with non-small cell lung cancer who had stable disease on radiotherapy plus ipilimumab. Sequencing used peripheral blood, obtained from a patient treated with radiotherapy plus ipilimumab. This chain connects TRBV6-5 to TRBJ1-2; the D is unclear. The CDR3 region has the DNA TGTGCCAGCAGTAGCGGCGGCTATGGCTACACCTTC. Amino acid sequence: CASSSGGYGYTF.